This T cell receptor beta chain was profiled in a study of regulatory T cells in long-lasting Graves disease (dated by TCRdb to the early 2020s). With respect to the entire study: Persistent Graves' disease was defined as persistently positive TSH receptor autoantibodies together with antithyroid drug treatment for over 5 years. A total of roughly 33 samples underwent TCR sequencing: about 13 from persistent and about 20 from newly diagnosed Graves' disease patients. The study was conducted in China and was registered as a clinical trial. Persistent Graves' disease patients in the clinical cohort had taken antithyroid drugs for around 11 years on average. Patients with persistent Graves' disease were compared with patients with newly diagnosed Graves' disease using TCR sequencing and RNA sequencing of peripheral blood.

V gives up 0 bases and J gives up 4 bases, and the segment between their germline ends measures 12 bases. The CDR3 runs 14 residues from the cysteine to the phenylalanine. The kept DNA is CDR3 alone, 42 bases in frame from the first base. From a lookup of the germline V gene (reference sequence), CDR1 and CDR2 are DFQATT and SNEGSKA. To note about this clonotype: What this receptor recognizes is not known. No base quality information exists; no much larger clone differs at one position.

According to the study, the label for this sample's time point signals: persistent/refractory GD, antithyroid drugs over 5 years with positive TRAb. RNA was extracted from PBMCs in TRIzol for both TCR sequencing and RNA sequencing. The diagnosis of Graves' disease followed American Thyroid Association guidelines. Patients for the study were recruited at an endocrinology department in Xi'an, China. From each patient, about 8.9 milliliters of peripheral blood was collected into an EDTA anticoagulant tube. Ficoll Paque Plus density gradient separation was used to isolate PBMCs, and no additional T cell sorting was done. An Agilent 2100 Bioanalyzer and agarose gel were used to check RNA quality, and a NanoDrop 2000 was used to measure RNA concentration. The paper as a whole reports these results and caveats: Sequencing and analysis were limited to the TCR beta chain. Preferential use of TRBV28, TRBJ1-2 and TRBJ2-5 was observed in persistent disease, whereas TRBV20-1 and TRBJ2-1 were favored in newly diagnosed disease. Only peripheral blood was studied, because thyroid tissue, the primary lesion, was inaccessible. Compared with newly diagnosed patients, persistent Graves' disease patients had lower TCR Shannon entropy and fewer highly expanded clones, which suggests clonal expansion. More public clonotypes were shared among persistent patients (roughly 3,000) than among newly diagnosed patients (over 900). The small sample size was acknowledged by the authors as a limitation that may reduce accuracy.

The receptor library was made with multiplex PCR. The reads were generated on an Illumina HiSeq 4000. iRepertoire HTBI primers and Arm-PCR amplification of CDR3 regions were used to construct TCR beta libraries. PCR products were gel purified before sequencing. As for how the authors treated the data: A total of 62 TRBV and 14 TRBJ segments were identified across samples and were used for gene usage analysis of CDR3 amino acid clonotypes. COPE and FqMerger were used to merge the filtered high-quality paired reads into contigs. BLAST was used to align contigs to the IMGT TRBV, TRBD and TRBJ reference genes, and CDR3 was defined following IMGT. Any clonotype with a frequency above 0.1% was classified as a highly expanded clone. Shannon entropy served as the measure of repertoire diversity, while the Gini coefficient captured V-J evenness. A clonotype was considered public if more than one individual shared it. TCRdb ran its own pipeline on the public reads, namely fastp trimming at Q25 and MiXCR clone calling, and kept in-frame beta chains. Rows are unified per CDR3 protein, each entry keeping the most common DNA and genes. Clone size and V and J calls follow TCRdb, not the original study. This sample comprises roughly 300,000 distinct CDR3 sequences, 15% to 20% of them detected only once. 29% of the sample lies in the top ten.

The sequence was collected from a female donor with Graves disease. In this chain, TRBV20-1 is recombined with TRBJ2-5; the D gene is perhaps TRBD1, on 5 matching bases. The specimen comprised peripheral blood mononuclear cells (PBMCs), sampled when the disease was refractory, from a patient treated with antithyroid drugs. CDR3 loop: CSARDPRVGETQYF. In nucleotide form, the sequence is TGCAGTGCTAGAGATCCCAGGGTGGGAGAGACCCAGTACTTC.